Shown below are 22 T cell receptor beta chains from a single sample sequenced in a study of blood T cells in healthy people across ages. A second roughly 6 to 12 cycle PCR used barcoded and J-beta primers. TCRdb re-analysed the 5' RACE reads in MiXCR, keeping a single row per CDR3 protein. The sample has 1.4 million or so distinct CDR3 sequences; approximately 42% are singletons. The sequenced material came from blood. Receptors originate from a woman aged 18-35 years in good health.

This clonotype was seen just once. The chain employs TRBV29-1 and TRBJ2-2; 13 bases are shared with TRBD2. The CDR3 is 16 residues long. V lost 7 bases and J lost 3; bases outside the gene matches: 8. CDR1 is SQVTM and CDR2 is ANQGSEA in the germline V gene. CDR3 in DNA: TGCAGCGAACAACTAGCGGGAGGGTCGGACACCGGGGAGCTGTTTTTT. It translates to CSEQLAGGSDTGELFF.

This sequence joins TRBV18 and TRBJ1-5; D might be TRBD1 (6 bases). V was cut by 2 bases and J by 3 bases, with 14 bases left in between. The CDR3 is made up of 16 amino acids. Per the germline V gene, CDR1 is KGHSH and CDR2 is LQKENI. Written as DNA, the CDR3 is TGTGCCAGCTCACCAAGTCCCCCAGGGGACAATCAGCCCCAGCATTTT. The encoded protein is CASSPSPPGDNQPQHF.

This clonotype was seen a single time. This chain uses TRBV4-3 with TRBJ2-7, with D possibly matching TRBD2 (7 bases). The CDR3 covers 17 residues. V dropped 0 bases and J dropped 7 bases, with 22 bases sitting between them. CDR1 is LGHNA and CDR2 is YSLEER in the germline V gene. For the CDR3, the DNA is TGCGCCAGCAGCCAAGAGTCAAGGAGTCAGGGAGGGGGGGAGCAGTACTTC. This translates into CASSQESRSQGGGEQYF.

Of note for this clonotype: At one of its ends the junction is not consistent with the germline gene, which may arise from a read error. V usage is TRBV18 and J usage is TRBJ2-7; TRBD1 agrees at 9 bases. The CDR3 runs 14 residues. Germline values: CDR1 KGHSH, CDR2 LQKENI. CDR3 sequence (DNA): TGTGCCAGCGCACCGGGACAGGGAATCTACGAGCAGTACTTC. It codes for CASAPGQGIYEQYF.

The gene calls are TRBV6-2 or TRBV6-3 and TRBJ1-4; D is unclear. Looked up from germline, CDR1 is MNHEY and CDR2 is SVGEGT. V lost 2 bases, J lost 8 bases, and 3 bases lay in between. The CDR3 consists of 11 residues. In DNA form, the CDR3 reads TGTGCCAGCAGTTACGCCGAAAAACTGTTTTTT. This encodes CASSYAEKLFF.

The gene calls are TRBV7-9 and TRBJ2-7, with 12 bases that match TRBD1. Germline trimming cut 5 bases from V and 4 bases from J; bases unmatched to any gene: 9. In germline, CDR1 is SEHNR, CDR2 FQNEAQ (reference sequence). The CDR3 has 16 amino acids. CDR3 nucleotide sequence: TGTGCCAGCAGCCCCAAAACGGGACAGGGGGCATACGAGCAGTACTTC. Protein product: CASSPKTGQGAYEQYF.

The V and J genes are TRBV28 and TRBJ1-3; no clear D. The germline V and J ends were trimmed by 3 bases and 2 bases, with 11 bases remaining between them. The CDR3 totals 15 residues. Germline CDR1 reads MDHEN; CDR2 reads SYDVKM. CDR3 amino acids: CASSLAPAAGNTIYF. CDR3 sequence (DNA): TGTGCCAGCAGTTTGGCCCCAGCGGCTGGAAACACCATATATTTT.

The CDR3 DNA is TGCGCCAGCAGCCAAGCAGTAGCGGGAAGCACAGATACGCAGTATTTT. Its protein product is CASSQAVAGSTDTQYF. This chain joins TRBV4-3 and TRBJ2-3, with 8 bases lining up with TRBD2. The germline gives CDR1 LGHNA, CDR2 YSLEER. The CDR3 sequence is 16 residues long. V lost 1 base and J lost 0; bases outside the gene matches: 3.

This clonotype has only a few counts. The chain is built from TRBV7-9 and TRBJ1-4, with D hard to call. The CDR3 is made up of 16 amino acids. V was trimmed by 2 bases and J by 8 bases, leaving 18 bases between them. Germline CDR1 reads SEHNR; CDR2 reads FQNEAQ (reference sequence). The CDR3 DNA follows: TGTGCCAGCAGCTTACGGGGAGATGGAAGAGGAGAAAAACTGTTTTTT. Its protein product is CASSLRGDGRGEKLFF.

This clonotype was counted between two and nine times. This chain links TRBV20-1 with TRBJ2-7, with 8 bases fitting TRBD1. Germline V CDR1 and CDR2: DFQATT, SNEGSKA (reference sequence). The ends lost 0 bases at V and 5 bases at J; junction bases unmatched: 12. This CDR3 spans 16 amino acids. This CDR3 is CSARERIQGGKDEQYF. The CDR3 bases are TGCAGTGCTAGAGAACGGATACAGGGGGGTAAGGACGAGCAGTACTTC.

V usage is TRBV6-6 and J usage is TRBJ2-3; D tentatively reads TRBD1 or TRBD2 (6 bases each). With 6 bases removed from V and 3 bases from J, the gap between germline ends came to 16 bases. Looked up from germline, CDR1 is MNHNY and CDR2 is SVGAGI (reference sequence). This CDR3 region has 15 residues. CDR3 bases: TGTGCCAGCAGGAGAGCCGGGGGCAGGACAGATACGCAGTATTTT. Protein sequence: CASRRAGGRTDTQYF.

The CDR3 nucleotides are TGTGCCAGCAGTTACGGGGGTGGTGGCTACACCTTC. This gives the protein CASSYGGGGYTF. The rearrangement uses TRBV6-5 and TRBJ1-2, with D possibly TRBD1 on 5 matching bases. V dropped 2 bases and J dropped 7 bases, with 8 bases sitting between them. The CDR3 totals 12 residues. Germline V lookup: CDR1 MNHEY, CDR2 SVGAGI.

V and J are TRBV15 and TRBJ2-7, with 11 nucleotides matching TRBD1. The CDR3 runs to 16 residues. The germline V gene has CDR1 LNHNV and CDR2 YYDKDF (reference sequence). The V gene end was trimmed by 5 bases and the J gene end by 0 bases; junction bases not matched to a gene: 6. The CDR3 loop is CATSHRTGGRSYEQYF. In nucleotides, the CDR3 is TGTGCCACCAGCCACCGGACAGGGGGCCGCTCCTACGAGCAGTACTTC.

This clonotype was recorded at least ten times. In DNA, the CDR3 is TGTGCCAGCAGAGGGACGAGGCGCTTCTATGGCTACACCTTC. It yields the protein CASRGTRRFYGYTF. The rearrangement uses TRBV6-1 and TRBJ1-2; tentative D call: TRBD1 (5 bases). The CDR3 has 14 amino acids. Germline CDR1 reads MNHNS; CDR2 reads SASEGT. V shed 6 bases and J shed 4 bases, with 15 bases lying between them.

The chain employs TRBV9 and TRBJ2-1; no clear D gene. Germline loops: CDR1 SGDLS, CDR2 YYNGEE. The V end was cut by 0 bases, the J end by 13 bases, with 8 bases between. CDR3 size: 11 residues. Written as DNA, the CDR3 is TGTGCCAGCAGCGTAGTCGGGTCACAGTTCTTC. Translation gives CASSVVGSQFF.

This clonotype has just a few counts. The CDR3 nucleotides read TGTGCCAGCAGTTTAAGCACAGGAGCAACCTACGAGCAGTACTTC. Translating it yields CASSLSTGATYEQYF. J is TRBJ2-7 and V is TRBV12-3 or TRBV12-4, with D tentatively TRBD1 (5 bases). Trimming took off 2 bases at V and 2 bases at J, with 13 bases between the two ends. There are 15 residues in the CDR3.

The V gene is TRBV19, the J gene TRBJ1-2, with D unclear. Germline V gene data show CDR1 as LNHDA and CDR2 as SQIVND (reference sequence). V gave up 5 bases and J gave up 0 bases, with 10 bases separating them. This CDR3 spans 14 amino acids. CDR3 protein: CASSRSDTNYGYTF. The CDR3 DNA follows: TGTGCCAGTAGTCGAAGCGACACTAACTATGGCTACACCTTC.

The V gene is TRBV13, the J gene TRBJ1-2, with TRBD1 as a possible D gene (5 bases). Germline V gene lookup returns CDR1 PRHDT and CDR2 FYEKMQ (reference sequence). Trimming stripped 2 bases from V and 4 bases from J, with 14 bases between. The CDR3 covers 15 residues. The CDR3 reads CASSLWSGQGYGYTF. The CDR3, as DNA: TGTGCCAGCAGCTTATGGTCGGGTCAGGGCTATGGCTACACCTTC.

The CDR3 DNA sequence: TGCAGTGCTAGAGATCTGTTCCGGGGCACCGGGGAGCTGTTTTTT. This codes for CSARDLFRGTGELFF. The rearrangement uses TRBV20-1 and TRBJ2-2; maybe TRBD2 (5 bases). Germline V CDR1 and CDR2: DFQATT, SNEGSKA (reference sequence). The V gene lost 0 bases and the J gene lost 4 bases, with 12 bases spanning the gap. The CDR3 sequence is 15 residues long.

V and J are TRBV20-1 and TRBJ1-4, with D unclear. Trimming cost V 4 bases and J 8 bases, with 11 bases left between them. This CDR3 is 12 amino acids long. The germline CDR1 and CDR2 sequences are DFQATT and SNEGSKA (reference sequence). This chain's CDR3 is CSAKETVEKLFF. The DNA for the CDR3 is TGCAGTGCTAAGGAGACGGTGGAAAAACTGTTTTTT.

V gene TRBV12-3 or TRBV12-4 combines with J gene TRBJ2-5, with 7 bases aligning to TRBD1. The J call is uncertain, as TRBJ2-7 better fits the DNA end. The CDR3 contains 14 residues. The CDR3 region has the DNA TGTGCCAGCAGGAGAGACAGGGCTCCCTACGAGCAGTACTTC. It specifies CASRRDRAPYEQYF.

The CDR3 loop reads CASSLAGGTSTDTQYF. Written as DNA, the CDR3 is TGTGCCAGCAGTTTAGCGGGGGGGACTAGTACAGATACGCAGTATTTT. The chain carries TRBV12-3 or TRBV12-4 and TRBJ2-3; 8 positions match TRBD2. V shed 0 bases, J shed 3 bases, and the junction held 5 bases outside the gene matches. The CDR3 sequence is 16 residues long.